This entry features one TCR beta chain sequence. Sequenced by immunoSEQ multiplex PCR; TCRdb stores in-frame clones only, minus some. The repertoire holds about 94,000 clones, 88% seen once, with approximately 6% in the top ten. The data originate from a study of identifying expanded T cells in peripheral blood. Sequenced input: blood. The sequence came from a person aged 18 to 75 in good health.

DNA of the CDR3: TGTGCCACCCAGAGGGGAGGGGGCCATGGCTACACCTTC. As protein: CATQRGGGHGYTF. The J gene is TRBJ1-2, the V gene TRBV19; 7 bases fit TRBD1. This CDR3 region has 13 residues. The germline V gene has CDR1 LNHDA and CDR2 SQIVND (reference sequence). V trimming: 10 bases; J trimming: 6 bases; junction bases outside the gene matches: 11.